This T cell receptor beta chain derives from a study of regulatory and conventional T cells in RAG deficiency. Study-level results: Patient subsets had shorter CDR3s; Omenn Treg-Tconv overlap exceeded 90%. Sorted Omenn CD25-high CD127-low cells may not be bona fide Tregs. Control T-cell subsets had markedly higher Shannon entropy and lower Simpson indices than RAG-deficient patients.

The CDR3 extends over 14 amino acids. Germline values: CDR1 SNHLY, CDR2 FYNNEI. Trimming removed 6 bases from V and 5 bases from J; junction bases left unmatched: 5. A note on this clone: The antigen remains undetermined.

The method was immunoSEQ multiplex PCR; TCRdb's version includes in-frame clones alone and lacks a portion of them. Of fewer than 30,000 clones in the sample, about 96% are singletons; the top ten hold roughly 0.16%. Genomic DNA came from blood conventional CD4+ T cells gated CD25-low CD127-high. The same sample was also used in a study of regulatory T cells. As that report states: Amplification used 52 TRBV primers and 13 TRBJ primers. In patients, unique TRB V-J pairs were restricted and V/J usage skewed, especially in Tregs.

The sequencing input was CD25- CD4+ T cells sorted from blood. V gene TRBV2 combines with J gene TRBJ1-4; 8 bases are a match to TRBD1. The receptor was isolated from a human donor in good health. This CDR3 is CASSSGGRNEKLFF. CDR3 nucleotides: TGTGCCAGCAGCTCAGGGGGCAGAAATGAAAAACTGTTTTTT.